These T cell receptor beta chains were read from a single sample in a study of Ad26.COV2.S vaccination and SARS-CoV-2 variants. The repertoire was sequenced with immunoSEQ multiplex PCR; TCRdb's copy has only in-frame clones and lacks some. This repertoire shows some 370,000 clones, about four fifths found once; its top ten account for nearly 7.5%. The starting material was peripheral blood, obtained in a trial of Ad26.COV2.S vaccine versus placebo. The receptors come from a person between 18 and 60 years old who received the Ad26.COV2.S COVID-19 vaccine or a placebo. CDR3s leave out the opening cysteine and the closing phenylalanine or tryptophan. Rows may omit the clone size; those that give it use once, few, many or a size class.

>TRBV6-6|TRBJ1-5|-
ASSFRQVHSNQPQH
>TRBV27|TRBJ1-2|-
ASSFDRGLVGYT
>TRBV6-5|TRBJ1-5|-
ASGATGGGQPQH
>TRBV5-1|TRBJ2-7|-
ASSWTRGGASYEQY
>TRBV27|TRBJ1-1|-
ASSLNMYTEAF
>TRBV7-6|TRBJ2-1|-
ASSLGGWFEQF
>TRBV6-5|TRBJ1-2|-
ASDQDRVKYGYT
>TRBV27|TRBJ2-1|-
ASGGSEQF
>TRBV29-1|TRBJ1-2|-
SVAGGQYGYT
>TRBV7-6|TRBJ2-2|once
ASSLGLAIGELF
>TRBV5-4|TRBJ1-1|-
ASSHLRGNTEAF
>TRBV27|TRBJ2-5|-
ASSRPLETQY
>TRBV5-1|TRBJ2-2|-
ASSSYLNTGELF
>TRBV6-5|TRBJ1-1|-
ASSPGRGGNTEAF
>TRBV3-1/TRBV3-2|TRBJ2-3|-
ASSSRGPRSEGTDTQY
>TRBV29-1|TRBJ1-6|few
SGEGGNSPLH
>TRBV6-6|TRBJ1-2|-
ASSHRGLEGGYT
>TRBV29-1|TRBJ2-7|-
SAGSRAEYEQY
>TRBV15|TRBJ2-5|once
ATSREAGGVETQY
>TRBV5-6|TRBJ2-1|-
ASSLRDRLNEQF
>TRBV3-1/TRBV3-2|TRBJ1-4|-
ASSPPDTNEKLF
>TRBV7-2|TRBJ2-1|-
ASSLIRETVLSRGQF
>TRBV2|TRBJ2-2|-
ASRRPTGELF
>TRBV29-1|TRBJ1-2|-
SATAGDGYT
>TRBV4-2|TRBJ1-5|-
ASSQGVSQPQH
>TRBV16|TRBJ1-2|-
ASSRPLRVHYGYT
>TRBV18|TRBJ2-2|once
ASSPRVTGELF
>TRBV20-1|TRBJ2-7|-
SPLRGYEQY
>TRBV7-2|TRBJ1-3|few
ASSLERGNTIY
>TRBV9|TRBJ1-5|-
ASSVDRRVYSNQPQH
>TRBV5-1|TRBJ2-3|few
ASRILAGVGTDTQY
>TRBV13|TRBJ2-7|-
ASSLGYEQY
>TRBV27|TRBJ1-6|-
ASSSKPTYDRGLGGRPLH
>TRBV7-9|TRBJ1-1|-
ASSSALRGTEAF
>TRBV7-2|TRBJ2-7|-
ASSTRLAGAGEQY
>TRBV6-1|TRBJ2-1|few
ASSEERLAGVNEQF
>TRBV6-2/TRBV6-3|TRBJ1-4|-
ASSRRGGDEKLF
>TRBV12-3/TRBV12-4|TRBJ1-1|-
ASKRGHAEAF
>TRBV6-5|TRBJ2-7|-
ASSFDRGLYEQY
>TRBV5-1|TRBJ2-3|few
ASRLTSGGFNTQY